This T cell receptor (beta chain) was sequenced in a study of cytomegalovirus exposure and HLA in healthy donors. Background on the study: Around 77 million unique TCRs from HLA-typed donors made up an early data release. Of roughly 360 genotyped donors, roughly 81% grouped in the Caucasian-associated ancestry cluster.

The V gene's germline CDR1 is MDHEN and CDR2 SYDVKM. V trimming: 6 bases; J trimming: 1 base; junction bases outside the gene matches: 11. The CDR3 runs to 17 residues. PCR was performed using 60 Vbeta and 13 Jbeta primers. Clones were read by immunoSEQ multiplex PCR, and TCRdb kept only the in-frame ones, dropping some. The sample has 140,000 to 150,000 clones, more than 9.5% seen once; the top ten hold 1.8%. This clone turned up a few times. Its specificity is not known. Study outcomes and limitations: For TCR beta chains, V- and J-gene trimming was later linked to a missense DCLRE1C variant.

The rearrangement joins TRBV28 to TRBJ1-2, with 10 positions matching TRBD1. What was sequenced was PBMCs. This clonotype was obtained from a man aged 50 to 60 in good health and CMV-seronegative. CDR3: CASSLRDRGRGNYGYTF. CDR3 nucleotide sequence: TGTGCCAGCAGCCTCCGGGACAGGGGCCGGGGTAACTATGGCTACACCTTC.